This T cell receptor (beta chain) was sequenced in a study of CD8 T cells in ankylosing spondylitis. This clonotype was observed a few times. Its target is unknown. Study conclusions and caveats: CD8+ cells made up the disease-linked clones, which were relatively rare in peripheral blood.

TCRdb recomputed calls from the 5' RACE reads with MiXCR, one row per CDR3 protein. The sample records approximately 150,000 distinct CDR3 sequences, 25% to 35% being singletons. This TCR came from a male donor with ankylosing spondylitis. The sequenced sample consisted of synovial fluid, either unsorted or a sorted T cell fraction (not recorded which).

The CDR3 nucleotides are TGTGCCACCGAGGGGTTCTGGCAGGGGGCTAGGGGTAATCAGCCCCAGCATTTT. This sequence encodes CATEGFWQGARGNQPQHF. The rearrangement links TRBV10-3 to TRBJ1-5; 8 bases line up with TRBD1. Germline loops: CDR1 ENHRY, CDR2 SYGVKD. V lost 10 bases, J lost 4 bases, and 21 bases stayed unmatched. There are 18 residues in the CDR3.